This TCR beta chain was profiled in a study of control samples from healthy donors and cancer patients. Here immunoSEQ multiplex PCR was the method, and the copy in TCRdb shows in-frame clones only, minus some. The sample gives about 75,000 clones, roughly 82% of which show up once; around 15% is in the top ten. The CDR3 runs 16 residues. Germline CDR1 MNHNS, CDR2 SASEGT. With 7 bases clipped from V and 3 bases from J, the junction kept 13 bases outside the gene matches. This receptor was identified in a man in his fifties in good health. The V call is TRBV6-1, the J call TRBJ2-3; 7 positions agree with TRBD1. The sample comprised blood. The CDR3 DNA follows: TGTGCCAGCATTGAGACAGGGAGCTGGGGGACAGATACGCAGTATTTT. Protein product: CASIETGSWGTDTQYF.